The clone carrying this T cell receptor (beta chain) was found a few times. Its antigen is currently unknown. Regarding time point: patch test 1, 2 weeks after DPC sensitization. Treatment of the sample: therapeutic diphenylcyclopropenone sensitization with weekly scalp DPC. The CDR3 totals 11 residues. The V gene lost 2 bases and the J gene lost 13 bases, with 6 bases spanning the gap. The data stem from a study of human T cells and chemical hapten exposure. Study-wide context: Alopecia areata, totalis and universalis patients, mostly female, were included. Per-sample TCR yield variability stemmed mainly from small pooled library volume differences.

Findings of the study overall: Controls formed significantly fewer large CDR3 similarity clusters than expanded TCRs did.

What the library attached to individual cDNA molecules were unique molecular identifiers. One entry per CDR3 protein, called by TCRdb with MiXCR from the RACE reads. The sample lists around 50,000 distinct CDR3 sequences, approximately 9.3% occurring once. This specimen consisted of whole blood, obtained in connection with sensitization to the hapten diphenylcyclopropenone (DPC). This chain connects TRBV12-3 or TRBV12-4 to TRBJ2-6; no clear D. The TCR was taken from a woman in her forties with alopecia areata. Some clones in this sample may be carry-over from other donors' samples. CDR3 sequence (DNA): TGTGCCAGCAGTTTAATGGAGGTCCTGACTTTC. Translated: CASSLMEVLTF.